This T cell receptor (beta chain) was sequenced for a study of blood T cell repertoires in COVID-19. Authors' processing steps: Amplification from reference gene primers served as the basis for estimated nucleated cell counts. Produced via immunoSEQ multiplex PCR; TCRdb's table is partial and in-frame only. V and J calls and clone size come straight from that table; D and trimming were deduced from the DNA. This repertoire shows around 200,000 clones, approximately 84% found once; its top ten account for 3% to 3.5%. Allocation to cohorts depended on clinical history reported by the participants. This CDR3 has 15 amino acids. The germline V gene has CDR1 WNHNN and CDR2 SYGVQD (reference sequence). Trimming at V came to 6 bases and at J to 5 bases, leaving 10 bases not matched to a gene.

Sequencing was done on a sample of PBMCs or T cells enriched from blood (not recorded which). The clonotype was recovered from a young woman who had recovered from COVID-19. This sequence joins TRBV10-1 and TRBJ2-1; 7 bases are a match to TRBD1. CDR3 in DNA: TGCGCCAGCAGAGGTGACAGGGAAGCGAACAATGAGCAGTTCTTC. Amino acid sequence: CASRGDREANNEQFF.